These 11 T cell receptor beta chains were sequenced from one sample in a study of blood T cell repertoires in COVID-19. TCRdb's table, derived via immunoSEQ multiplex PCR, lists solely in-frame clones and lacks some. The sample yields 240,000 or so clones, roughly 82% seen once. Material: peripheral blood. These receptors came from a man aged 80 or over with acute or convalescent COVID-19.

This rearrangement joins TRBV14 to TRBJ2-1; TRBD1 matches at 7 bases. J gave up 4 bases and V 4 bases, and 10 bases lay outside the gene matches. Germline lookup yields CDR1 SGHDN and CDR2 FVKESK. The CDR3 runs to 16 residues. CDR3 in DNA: TGTGCCAGCAGCCGGGCCCTACAGGGGTGGTACAATGAGCAGTTCTTC. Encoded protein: CASSRALQGWYNEQFF.

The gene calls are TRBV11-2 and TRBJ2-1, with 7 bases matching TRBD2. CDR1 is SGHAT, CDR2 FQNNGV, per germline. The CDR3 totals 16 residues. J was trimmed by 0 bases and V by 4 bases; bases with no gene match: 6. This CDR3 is CASSSYSGRSYNEQFF. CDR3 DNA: TGTGCCAGCAGCTCCTATAGCGGGCGCTCCTACAATGAGCAGTTCTTC.

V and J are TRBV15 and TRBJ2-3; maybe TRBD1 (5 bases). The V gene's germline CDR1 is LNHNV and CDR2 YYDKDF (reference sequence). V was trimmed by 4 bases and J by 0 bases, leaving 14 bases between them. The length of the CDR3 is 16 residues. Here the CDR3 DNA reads TGTGCCACCAGCACAGGGTCCCATCCTAGCACAGATACGCAGTATTTT. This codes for CATSTGSHPSTDTQYF.

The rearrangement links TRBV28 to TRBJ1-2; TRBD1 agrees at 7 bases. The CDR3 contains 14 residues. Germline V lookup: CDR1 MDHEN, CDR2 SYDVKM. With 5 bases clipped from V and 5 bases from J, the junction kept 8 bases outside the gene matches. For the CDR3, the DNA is TGTGCCAGCAGTCCGGGCTTCAGGGGGTATGGCTACACCTTC. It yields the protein CASSPGFRGYGYTF.

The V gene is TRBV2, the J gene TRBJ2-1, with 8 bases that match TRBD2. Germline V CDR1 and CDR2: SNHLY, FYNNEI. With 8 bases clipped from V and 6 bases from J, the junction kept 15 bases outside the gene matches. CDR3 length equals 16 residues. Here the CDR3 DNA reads TGTGCCAGCTCTCATCAGAGGAGTAGCGGGACCAATGAGCAGTTCTTC. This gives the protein CASSHQRSSGTNEQFF.

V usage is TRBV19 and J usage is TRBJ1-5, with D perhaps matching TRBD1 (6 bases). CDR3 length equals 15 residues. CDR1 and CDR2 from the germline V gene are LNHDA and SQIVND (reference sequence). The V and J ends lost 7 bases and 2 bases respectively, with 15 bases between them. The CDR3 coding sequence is TGTGCCAGTAAATGGCAGGGGTGGGGCAATCAGCCCCAGCATTTT. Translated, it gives CASKWQGWGNQPQHF.

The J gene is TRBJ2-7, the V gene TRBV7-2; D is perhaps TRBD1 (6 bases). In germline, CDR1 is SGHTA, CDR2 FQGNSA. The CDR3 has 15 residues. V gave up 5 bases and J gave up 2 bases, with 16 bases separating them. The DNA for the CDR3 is TGTGCCAGCAGCCTAAGGCAGGGGTTGGCCTACGAGCAGTACTTC. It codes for CASSLRQGLAYEQYF.

The CDR3, as DNA: TGTGCCAGCAGACTCCAGGACAGGGGCTTCTCAAGCAATCAGCCCCAGCATTTT. It codes for CASRLQDRGFSSNQPQHF. The chain combines TRBV2 with TRBJ1-5; 9 nucleotides match TRBD1. V trimming: 6 bases; J trimming: 1 base; junction bases outside the gene matches: 13. The CDR3 has 18 amino acids. Germline V lookup: CDR1 SNHLY, CDR2 FYNNEI.

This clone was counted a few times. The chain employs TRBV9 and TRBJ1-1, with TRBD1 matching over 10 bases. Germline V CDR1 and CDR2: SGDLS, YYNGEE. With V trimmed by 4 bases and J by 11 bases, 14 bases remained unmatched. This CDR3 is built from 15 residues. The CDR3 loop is CASSLSGTGEVGAFF. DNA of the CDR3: TGTGCCAGCAGCCTATCCGGGACAGGGGAGGTGGGCGCTTTCTTT.

CDR3 bases: TGTGCCAGCAGTGAAGCGCGGGGGCCATGGGGCTACGAGCAGTACTTC. Residues: CASSEARGPWGYEQYF. This chain joins TRBV6-1 and TRBJ2-7; D is perhaps TRBD2 (7 bases). The CDR3 sequence is 16 residues long. CDR1 and CDR2 from the germline V gene are MNHNS and SASEGT. The V end was cut by 0 bases, the J end by 3 bases, with 15 bases between.

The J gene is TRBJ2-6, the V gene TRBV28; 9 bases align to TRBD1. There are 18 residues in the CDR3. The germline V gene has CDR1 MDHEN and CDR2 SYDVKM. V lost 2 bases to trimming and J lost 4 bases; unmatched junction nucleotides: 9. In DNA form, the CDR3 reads TGTGCCAGCAGTTTACTCGGACAGGGGAAAGGAGGGGCCAACGTCCTGACTTTC. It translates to CASSLLGQGKGGANVLTF.